Each of the 22 T cell receptor beta chains below was sequenced from the same sample in a study of breast tumors, draining lymph nodes, adjacent tissues. Using its own MiXCR run on the multiplex PCR reads, TCRdb lists one record per CDR3 protein. Of around 19,000 distinct CDR3 sequences in the sample, approximately 33% were seen once. Material for sequencing was breast tumor tissue. Receptor source: a female donor with breast cancer. Some clones in this sample may be carry-over from other donors' samples.

There are many counts of this clonotype. V gene TRBV3-2 combines with J gene TRBJ2-3; the table gives TRBD1 as D, unverified against the DNA. TRBV3-2 is a pseudogene. This CDR3 spans 16 amino acids. CDR3 region: CASSQDHGGGGDTQYF. The CDR3 DNA sequence: TGTGCCAGCAGCCAAGATCATGGAGGGGGGGGAGATACGCAGTATTTT.

This clonotype has ten or more counts. The V and J genes are TRBV7-9 and TRBJ2-7, with D tentatively TRBD1 or TRBD2 (5 bases each). The CDR3 sequence is 16 residues long. The V end was cut by 5 bases, the J end by 2 bases, with 19 bases between. Germline V lookup: CDR1 SEHNR, CDR2 FQNEAQ (reference sequence). CDR3: CASSPELGEVPYEQYF. The DNA of the CDR3 is TGTGCCAGCAGCCCAGAGTTGGGGGAAGTTCCCTACGAGCAGTACTTC.

This clonotype was recorded at least ten times. This chain joins TRBV12-3 or TRBV12-4 and TRBJ2-1; D may be TRBD2 (6 bases). The CDR3 contains 15 residues. The germline V and J ends were trimmed by 1 base and 7 bases, with 14 bases remaining between them. CDR3 residues: CASSLGGSTSNEQFF. The CDR3 DNA follows: TGTGCCAGCAGTTTAGGGGGGTCGACTAGTAATGAGCAGTTCTTC.

As to this clonotype: The conserved phenylalanine or tryptophan is not found at the CDR3 terminus, so this likely reflects a read error. The chain carries TRBV28 and TRBJ2-3; 7 bases agree with TRBD2. The CDR3 spans 18 residues. The ends lost 3 bases at V and 7 bases at J; junction bases unmatched: 19. Germline assignment: CDR1 MDHEN and CDR2 SYDVKM. The CDR3 here is CASSFQGLLRREFNTQYL. The CDR3 DNA sequence: TGTGCCAGCAGTTTCCAAGGGCTATTGCGGCGGGAGTTTAATACGCAGTATTTA.

In its sample, this clonotype was seen many times. This rearrangement joins TRBV7-2 to TRBJ1-4; D perhaps matches TRBD1 (5 bases). From germline, CDR1 is SGHTA and CDR2 FQGNSA. The CDR3 has 16 amino acids. The V and J ends lost 5 bases and 3 bases respectively, with 16 bases between them. The CDR3 spells CASSLGGGVANEKLFF. The CDR3 nucleotides are TGTGCCAGCAGCCTCGGGGGGGGGGTGGCTAATGAAAAACTGTTTTTT.

This clonotype came up many times. The CDR3 DNA sequence: TGCGCCAGCAGCTGGAGTCACAGGGCGGTAGAAAAACTGTTTTTT. Translating gives CASSWSHRAVEKLFF. V gene TRBV5-1 combines with J gene TRBJ1-4, with D tentatively TRBD1 (6 bases). Germline V gene data show CDR1 as SGHRS and CDR2 as YFSETQ. The CDR3 extends over 15 amino acids. The ends were cut back, 3 bases at V and 8 bases at J, with 17 bases in the middle.

This clonotype has just one count. The chain combines TRBV7-8 with TRBJ1-3; D remains unclear. CDR1 SGHVS and CDR2 FQNEAQ come from the germline V gene. Deletions cut 5 bases from V and 0 bases from J, with 11 bases between. This CDR3 region has 15 residues. CDR3 nucleotide sequence: TGTGCCAGCAGCCCCACGGGGAACTCTGGAAACACCATATATTTT. Amino acids: CASSPTGNSGNTIYF.

This clonotype was observed many times. CDR3 amino acids: CASSIAGLAGETQYF. The DNA of the CDR3 is TGTGCCAGTAGTATAGCGGGACTAGCGGGGGAGACCCAGTACTTC. The chain is built from TRBV19 and TRBJ2-5; TRBD2 aligns across 13 bases. The CDR3 has 15 residues. V was clipped by 1 base and J by 5 bases; unmatched bases: 1. Per germline, CDR1 LNHDA and CDR2 SQIVND (reference sequence).

This clonotype was seen only once. The V and J genes are TRBV24-1 and TRBJ2-1, with D perhaps TRBD2 (6 bases). Germline-derived CDR1 and CDR2 are KGHDR and SFDVKD. Trimming took off 6 bases at V and 1 base at J, with 12 bases between the two ends. The CDR3 has 15 amino acids. The CDR3 spells CATSPTGVSYNEQFF. In DNA, the CDR3 is TGTGCCACCAGTCCGACGGGGGTGTCCTACAATGAGCAGTTCTTC.

The table lists this clonotype with a count of one. The CDR3 does not end in the conserved phenylalanine or tryptophan, so this is likely a read error. The DNA is left out, because the CDR3 cannot be placed on it with certainty; the CDR3 is given as TCRdb lists it. The V call is TRBV20-1, the J call TRBJ2-1; the table's D call, TRBD2, was not checked against the DNA. Including both end residues, the CDR3 is 19 amino acids long. Germline V gene data show CDR1 as DFQATT and CDR2 as SNEGSKA (reference sequence). CDR3: CSARAGTSGSRGSYNEQLT.

This clonotype was seen ten or more times. This chain joins TRBV28 and TRBJ2-3; possible D gene TRBD2, 6 bases. Trimming pared 6 bases from V and 2 bases from J, leaving 15 bases between. This CDR3 spans 15 amino acids. The germline V gene has CDR1 MDHEN and CDR2 SYDVKM. The CDR3 here is CASSPPSGLTDTQYF. CDR3 DNA sequence: TGTGCCAGCAGCCCTCCGAGCGGGCTCACAGATACGCAGTATTTT.

This clonotype was observed many times. V is TRBV27 and J is TRBJ2-7; 10 bases match TRBD2. Germline-derived CDR1 and CDR2 are MNHEY and SMNVEV (reference sequence). The CDR3 sequence is 14 residues long. Trimming cost V 5 bases and J 6 bases; bases outside gene matches: 7. The CDR3 is CASSRAGGGAEQYF. CDR3 bases: TGTGCCAGCAGTAGAGCGGGAGGGGGTGCCGAGCAGTACTTC.

The rearrangement uses TRBV7-2 and TRBJ1-2; no clear D. CDR3 length equals 14 residues. Germline V gene lookup returns CDR1 SGHTA and CDR2 FQGNSA. With 2 bases removed from V and 4 bases from J, the gap between germline ends came to 11 bases. CDR3 region: CASSLKAAGYGYTF. For the CDR3, the DNA is TGTGCCAGCAGCTTAAAGGCGGCGGGCTATGGCTACACCTTC.

At least ten counts were recorded for this clonotype. The rearrangement joins TRBV6-2 or TRBV6-3 to TRBJ1-5; TRBD1 might be the D (5 bases). Germline CDR1 reads MNHEY; CDR2 reads SVGEGT. The CDR3 totals 14 residues. Trimming cost V 6 bases and J 5 bases, with 14 bases left between them. The CDR3 bases are TGTGCCAGCAGGCCCGACAGAGAAGATCAGCCCCAGCATTTT. Amino acids: CASRPDREDQPQHF.

The V and J genes are TRBV11-2 and TRBJ2-7, with D hard to call. The V end lost 5 bases, the J end lost 2 bases, and 13 bases lay between the germline ends. CDR3 length: 14 amino acids. Germline V lookup: CDR1 SGHAT, CDR2 FQNNGV. The CDR3 is CASSQDRRAYEQYF. CDR3 nucleotides: TGTGCCAGCAGCCAAGATCGAAGGGCCTACGAGCAGTACTTC.

This clonotype occurred many times. V gene TRBV5-1 combines with J gene TRBJ1-2, with D unclear. Germline V gene sequence: CDR1 SGHRS, CDR2 YFSETQ. The CDR3 runs to 12 residues. The V end lost 4 bases, the J end lost 1 base, and 5 bases lay between the germline ends. CDR3 sequence reads: CASSADNYGYTF. The CDR3 DNA is TGCGCCAGCAGCGCTGATAACTATGGCTACACCTTC. The full variable domain, with the rest looked up from reference TRBV5-1 and TRBJ1-2, is KAGVTQTPRYLIKTRGQQVTLSCSPISGHRSVSWYQQTPGQGLQFLFEYFSETQRNKGNFPGRFSGRQFSNSRSEMNVSTLELGDSALYLCASSADNYGYTFGSGTRLTVV.

This clonotype was seen ten or more times. The chain links TRBV14 to TRBJ2-1; 8 bases align to TRBD2. The CDR3 length is 15 residues. Germline CDR1 reads SGHDN; CDR2 reads FVKESK. Trimming took 1 base from V and 9 from J; bases not matched to a gene: 8. CDR3: CASSQVPGGGGEQFF. CDR3 bases: TGTGCCAGCAGCCAAGTTCCGGGAGGGGGGGGTGAGCAGTTCTTC.

This chain connects TRBV11-2 to TRBJ2-4, with TRBD2 as a possible D gene (6 bases). Looked up from germline, CDR1 is SGHAT and CDR2 is FQNNGV. The CDR3 covers 18 residues. V was shortened by 0 bases and J by 0 bases, with 15 bases between the two germline ends. CDR3 residues: CASSLEFGGNVAKNIQYF. DNA of the CDR3: TGTGCCAGCAGCTTAGAGTTCGGGGGAAATGTAGCCAAAAACATTCAGTACTTC.

This clonotype was seen ten or more times. V and J are TRBV6-6 and TRBJ1-5; TRBD1 agrees at 7 bases. Germline CDR1 MNHNY, CDR2 SVGAGI (reference sequence). CDR3 length: 18 amino acids. V dropped 0 bases and J dropped 0; count of bases not matched to a gene: 8. The CDR3 bases are TGTGCCAGCAGTTACTCGGCCAGGGGGTTATATAGCAATCAGCCCCAGCATTTT. Translating gives CASSYSARGLYSNQPQHF.

This clonotype was seen ten or more times. The chain is built from TRBV6-2 or TRBV6-3 and TRBJ2-7, with a possible D match to TRBD1 (5 bases). CDR1 is MNHEY and CDR2 is SVGEGT in the germline V gene. This CDR3 spans 13 amino acids. Deletions cut 7 bases from V and 0 bases from J, with 10 bases between. The CDR3 DNA reads TGTGCCAGCAACCGACAGTCCTCCTACGAGCAGTACTTC. Encoded protein: CASNRQSSYEQYF.

A note on this clonotype: A clone one base away is much larger, so this may be a read error. V and J are TRBV6-2 or TRBV6-3 and TRBJ1-5; D not resolved. Germline V lookup: CDR1 MNHEY, CDR2 SVGEGT. CDR3 size: 16 residues. V lost 3 bases and J 0 bases, leaving 12 bases between the germline ends. CDR3 loop: CASSYIRVSSNQPQHF. The CDR3 DNA reads as TGTGCCAGCAGTTATATTAGGGTCAGTAGCAATCAGCCCCAGCATTTT.

This clonotype was observed at least ten times. The chain couples TRBV6-6 to TRBJ2-3, with D perhaps matching TRBD1 or TRBD2 (7 bases each). The germline CDR1 and CDR2 sequences are MNHNY and SVGAGI (reference sequence). CDR3 length equals 16 residues. Trimming removed 5 bases at V and 1 base at J, with 16 bases between. CDR3 loop: CASSRQTGRGTDTQYF. CDR3 sequence (DNA): TGTGCCAGCAGTCGGCAGACAGGGAGGGGCACAGATACGCAGTATTTT.